This T cell receptor beta chain stems from a study of blood T cell repertoires in COVID-19. Study-level background: The samples span acute and convalescent COVID-19 from the United States, Italy and Spain. In each case, the material was cDNA or gDNA derived from T cells, B-cell-depleted T cells, or PBMCs.

As originally analysed: Amplification of reference gene primers provided the estimated nucleated cell counts. Measured with immunoSEQ multiplex PCR; TCRdb has only the in-frame clones, and not every one. The V and J calls and clone size are taken from that table; D and trimming were inferred from the DNA. Among roughly 100,000 clones listed, around 90% were seen once. Germline-derived CDR1 and CDR2 are LNHNV and YYDKDF (reference sequence). The CDR3 contains 16 residues. The V end was cut by 0 bases, the J end by 2 bases, with 13 bases between. This sequence joins TRBV15 and TRBJ1-2; the D gene is possibly TRBD1 (5 bases). The origin of this receptor is a human donor in a cohort sampled during active COVID-19. The sequencing sample was made of peripheral blood. The CDR3 spells CATSRDYGEGNYGYTF. CDR3 in DNA: TGTGCCACCAGCAGAGATTACGGGGAGGGGAACTATGGCTACACCTTC.